The clone carrying this T cell receptor (beta chain) was seen just once. Per the original methods: From reference gene primer amplification, estimates of nucleated cell counts were derived. The repertoire was sequenced with immunoSEQ multiplex PCR; TCRdb's copy has only in-frame clones and lacks some. That table is the source of V, J and clone size, and D and trimming were worked out from the DNA. The sample holds about 120,000 clones, roughly 78% seen once. Germline CDR1 reads MNHEY; CDR2 reads SVGAGI. Trimming stripped 7 bases from V and 9 bases from J, with 16 bases between. The CDR3 is made up of 12 amino acids. The sample is drawn from a study of blood T cell repertoires in COVID-19. The overall study: Samples representing acute and convalescent COVID-19 were sourced from the United States, Italy and Spain. T cells, B-cell-depleted T cells, or PBMCs supplied cDNA or gDNA.

The sequenced sample consisted of peripheral blood. The chain combines TRBV6-5 with TRBJ2-7; D is possibly TRBD1 (6 bases). The TCR comes from a man in his 60s with active or convalescent COVID-19. CDR3 region: CASNTGSLAQYF. For the CDR3, the DNA is TGTGCCAGCAATACAGGGTCCTTGGCGCAGTACTTC.